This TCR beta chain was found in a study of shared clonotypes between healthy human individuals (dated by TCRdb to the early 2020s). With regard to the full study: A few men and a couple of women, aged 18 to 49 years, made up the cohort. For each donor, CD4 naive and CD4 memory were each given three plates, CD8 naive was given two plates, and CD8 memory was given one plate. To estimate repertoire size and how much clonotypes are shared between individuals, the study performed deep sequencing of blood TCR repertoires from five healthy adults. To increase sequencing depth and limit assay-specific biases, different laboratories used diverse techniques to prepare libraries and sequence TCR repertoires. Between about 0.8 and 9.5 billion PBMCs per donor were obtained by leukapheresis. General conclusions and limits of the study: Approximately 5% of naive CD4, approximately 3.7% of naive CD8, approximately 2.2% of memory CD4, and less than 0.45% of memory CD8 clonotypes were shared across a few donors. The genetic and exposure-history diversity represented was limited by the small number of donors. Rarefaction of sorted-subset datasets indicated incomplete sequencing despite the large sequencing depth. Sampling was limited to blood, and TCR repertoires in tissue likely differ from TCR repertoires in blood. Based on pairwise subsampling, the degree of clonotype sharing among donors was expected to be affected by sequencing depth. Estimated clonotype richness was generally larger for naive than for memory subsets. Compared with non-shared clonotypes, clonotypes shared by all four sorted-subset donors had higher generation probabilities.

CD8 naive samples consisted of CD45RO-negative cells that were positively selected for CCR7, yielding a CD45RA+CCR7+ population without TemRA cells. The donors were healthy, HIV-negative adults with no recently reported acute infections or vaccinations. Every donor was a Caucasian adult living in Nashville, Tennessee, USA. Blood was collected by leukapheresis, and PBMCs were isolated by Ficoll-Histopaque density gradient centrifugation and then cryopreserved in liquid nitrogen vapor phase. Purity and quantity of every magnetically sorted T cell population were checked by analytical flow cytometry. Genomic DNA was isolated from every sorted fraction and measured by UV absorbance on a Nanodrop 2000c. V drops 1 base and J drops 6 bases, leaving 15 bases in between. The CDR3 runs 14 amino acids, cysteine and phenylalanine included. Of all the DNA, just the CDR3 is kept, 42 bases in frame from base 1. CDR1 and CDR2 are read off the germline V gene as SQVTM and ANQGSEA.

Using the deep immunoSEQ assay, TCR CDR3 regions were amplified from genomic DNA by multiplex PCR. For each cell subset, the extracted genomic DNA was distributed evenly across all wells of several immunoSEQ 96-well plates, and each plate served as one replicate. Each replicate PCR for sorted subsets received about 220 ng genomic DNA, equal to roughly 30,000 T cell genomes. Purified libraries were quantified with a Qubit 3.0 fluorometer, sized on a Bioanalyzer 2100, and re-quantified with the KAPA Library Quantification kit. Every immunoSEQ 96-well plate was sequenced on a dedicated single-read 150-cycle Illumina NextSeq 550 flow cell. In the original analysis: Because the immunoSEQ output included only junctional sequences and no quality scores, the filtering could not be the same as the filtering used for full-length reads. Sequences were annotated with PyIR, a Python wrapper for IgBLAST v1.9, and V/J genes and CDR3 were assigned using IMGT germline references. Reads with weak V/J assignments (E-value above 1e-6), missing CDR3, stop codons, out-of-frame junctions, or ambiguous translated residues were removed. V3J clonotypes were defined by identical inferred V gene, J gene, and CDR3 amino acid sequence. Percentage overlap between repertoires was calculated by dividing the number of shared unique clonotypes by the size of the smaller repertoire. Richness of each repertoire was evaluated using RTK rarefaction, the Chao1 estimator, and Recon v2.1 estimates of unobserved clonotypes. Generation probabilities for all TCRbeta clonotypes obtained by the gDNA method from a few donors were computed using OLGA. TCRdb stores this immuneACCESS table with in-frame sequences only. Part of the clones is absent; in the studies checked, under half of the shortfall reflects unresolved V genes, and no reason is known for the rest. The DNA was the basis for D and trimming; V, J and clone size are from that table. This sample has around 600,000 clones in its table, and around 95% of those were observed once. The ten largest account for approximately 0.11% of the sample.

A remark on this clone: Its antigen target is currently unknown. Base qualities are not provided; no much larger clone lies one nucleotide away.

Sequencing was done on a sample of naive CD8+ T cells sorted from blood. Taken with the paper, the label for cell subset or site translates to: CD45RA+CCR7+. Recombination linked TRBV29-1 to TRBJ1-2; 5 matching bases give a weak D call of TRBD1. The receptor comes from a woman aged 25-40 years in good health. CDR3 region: CSVEAAGRLNGYTF. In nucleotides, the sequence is TGCAGCGTTGAAGCGGCAGGGCGTTTAAATGGCTACACCTTC. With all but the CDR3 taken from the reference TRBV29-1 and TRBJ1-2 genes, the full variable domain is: SAVISQKPSRDICQRGTSLTIQCQVDSQVTMMFWYRQQPGQSLTLIATANQGSEATYESGFVIDKFPISRPNLTFSTLTVSNMSPEDSSIYLCSVEAAGRLNGYTFGSGTRLTVV.